What follows is one T cell receptor (beta chain) and its context. TCRdb ran MiXCR on the 5' RACE reads and lists one entry per CDR3 protein. The sample consists of about 310,000 distinct CDR3 sequences, around 3.6% of them appearing once. This specimen belongs to a study of T cells after yellow fever vaccination. There are 14 residues in the CDR3. Germline V gives CDR1 MNHEY, CDR2 SVGAGI. V was trimmed by 2 bases and J by 2 bases, leaving 8 bases between them. Sample: PBMCs, taken on the day of the yellow fever booster vaccination. This clonotype originated in a man younger than 35 who received the YFV17D yellow fever vaccine. The chain couples TRBV6-5 to TRBJ2-3, with unresolved D. CDR3 coding DNA: TGTGCCAGCAGTTACGGCCAGGACACAGATACGCAGTATTTT. This sequence encodes CASSYGQDTDTQYF.